This T cell receptor (beta chain) was recorded in a study of CD8+CD57+ T cells in acquired aplastic anemia. In the study overall: Sorted cells (CD4+ and CD8+) yielded DNA amounts that averaged around 3.5 ug. General study points: Patients and controls shared around 30 CD8+ CDR3 sequences.

The table lists this clonotype with many counts. The antigen is unknown. This CDR3 is built from 14 residues. The V segment lost 7 bases and the J segment 3 bases; nucleotides outside the gene matches: 7. CDR1 and CDR2 from the germline V gene are SGDLS and YYNGEE. The authors sequenced patients whose flow cytometry had shown CD8+CD57+ cell expansion. Every patient had severe acquired aplastic anemia. Patient blood was sampled before any therapy had been received. The template used for profiling TCR beta VDJ and CDR3 was genomic DNA. Using its own MiXCR run on the reads, TCRdb lists one record per CDR3 protein. Among 150,000 to 200,000 distinct CDR3 sequences listed, more than 45% were seen once.

Sequenced material: sorted CD4+, CD8+, or CD8+CD57+ T cells (not recorded which) from PBMCs. The TCR sequence derives from a human donor with aplastic anemia. The chain carries TRBV9 and TRBJ1-5; 7 bases are a match to TRBD1. The CDR3 spells CASRDRVNNQPQHF. CDR3 nucleotide sequence: TGTGCCAGCCGTGACAGGGTGAACAATCAGCCCCAGCATTTT.